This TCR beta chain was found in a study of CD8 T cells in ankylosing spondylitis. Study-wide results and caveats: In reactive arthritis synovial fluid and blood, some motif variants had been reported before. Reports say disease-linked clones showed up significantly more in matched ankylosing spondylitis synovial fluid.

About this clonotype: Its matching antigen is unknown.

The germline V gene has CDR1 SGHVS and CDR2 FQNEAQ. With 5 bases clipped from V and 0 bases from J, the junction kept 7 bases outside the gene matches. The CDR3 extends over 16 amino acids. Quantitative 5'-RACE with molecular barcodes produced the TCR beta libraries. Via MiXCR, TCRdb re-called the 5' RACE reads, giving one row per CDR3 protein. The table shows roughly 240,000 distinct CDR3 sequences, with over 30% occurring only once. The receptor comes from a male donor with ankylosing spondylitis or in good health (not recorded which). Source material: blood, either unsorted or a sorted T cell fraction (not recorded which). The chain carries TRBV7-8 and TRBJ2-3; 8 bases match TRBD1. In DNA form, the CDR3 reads TGTGCCAGCAGCCCCCGGACAGGGTCTAGCACAGATACGCAGTATTTT. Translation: CASSPRTGSSTDTQYF.